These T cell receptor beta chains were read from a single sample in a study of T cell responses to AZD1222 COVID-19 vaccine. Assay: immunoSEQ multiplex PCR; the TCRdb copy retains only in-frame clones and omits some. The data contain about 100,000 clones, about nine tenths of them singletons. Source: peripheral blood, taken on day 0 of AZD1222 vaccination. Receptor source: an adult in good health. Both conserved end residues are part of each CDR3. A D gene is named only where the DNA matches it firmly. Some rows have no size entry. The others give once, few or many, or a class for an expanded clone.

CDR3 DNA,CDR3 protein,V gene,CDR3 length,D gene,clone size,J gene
TGCGCCAGCAGCCCCTCGGACAGGGTAGGGTCACCCCTCCACTTT,CASSPSDRVGSPLHF,TRBV4-3,15,TRBD1,.,TRBJ1-6
TGTGCCAGCAGCTTGAGAGGTTACAGGGGTGTACTAGGGGGCTACGAGCAGTACTTC,CASSLRGYRGVLGGYEQYF,TRBV5-6,19,TRBD1,.,TRBJ2-7
TGTGCCAGCAGCTTAGCCGGGACTAGCGGGCCCGAGTGGTACTTC,CASSLAGTSGPEWYF,TRBV7-2,15,TRBD2,.,TRBJ2-5
TGTGCCAGCAGCGAGGATCAGGGAGCCCTCCACTTT,CASSEDQGALHF,TRBV28,12,.,.,TRBJ1-6
TGTGCCAGCAGCTTAGACAGGGGTGAAGGGAGAGCTTTCTTT,CASSLDRGEGRAFF,TRBV7-9,14,TRBD1,.,TRBJ1-1
TGTGCCTGGAGCGCTCTTAGCGGCAGCTACGAGCAGTACTTC,CAWSALSGSYEQYF,TRBV30,14,.,.,TRBJ2-7
TGTGCCAGCAGCGCCCGCCGGCAGGTGAAGAACTACGAGCAGTACTTC,CASSARRQVKNYEQYF,TRBV11-2,16,.,.,TRBJ2-7
TGTGCCAGCAGCGTAGGGGGGAGACCGGCCGGGGAGCTGTTTTTT,CASSVGGRPAGELFF,TRBV9,15,.,.,TRBJ2-2
TGTGCCAGCAGTTACATTACAGGCTTCAGCTCCTACGAGCAGTACTTC,CASSYITGFSSYEQYF,TRBV6-2/TRBV6-3,16,.,.,TRBJ2-7
TGTGCCAGCACCATAGGGGGTCGAGGGTTCGACGAGCAGTACTTC,CASTIGGRGFDEQYF,TRBV11-2,15,.,.,TRBJ2-7
TGTGCCAGCAGCCCAGGGACCGGGTGGCCGGGTGAGCAGTTCTTC,CASSPGTGWPGEQFF,TRBV2,15,.,once,TRBJ2-1
TGTGCCAGCAGTTTTTACCTGGGGGGGGACGTCTATGGCTACACCTTC,CASSFYLGGDVYGYTF,TRBV28,16,.,.,TRBJ1-2
TGTGCCAGCTCCTCCCTGGGCAGAGAGGGGTACGAGCAGTACTTC,CASSSLGREGYEQYF,TRBV18,15,.,.,TRBJ2-7
TGCGCCAGCAGCCTGGGACAGGGGAGTGAGACCCAGTACTTC,CASSLGQGSETQYF,TRBV4-1,14,TRBD1,.,TRBJ2-5
TGCGCCAGCAGCCAAGTGAGGCAGGGTTGGGGGAGCAATCAGCCCCAGCATTTT,CASSQVRQGWGSNQPQHF,TRBV4-3,18,.,.,TRBJ1-5
TGTGCCAGCAGCTCCTTGGTGGGGGCCCACATCATGAACACTGAAGCTTTCTTT,CASSSLVGAHIMNTEAFF,TRBV21-1,18,.,.,TRBJ1-1
TGTGCCAGCAGCGCTTCCCTTTCCCAAGAGACCCAGTACTTC,CASSASLSQETQYF,TRBV9,14,.,.,TRBJ2-5
TGTGCCAGCAGCTTTCCTCCCGGGACTAGCGGGAGAAGGGGGCAAGAGACCCAGTACTTC,CASSFPPGTSGRRGQETQYF,TRBV5-4,20,TRBD2,.,TRBJ2-5
TGTGCCAGCAGCTTAGTGGGGCGGGGTGAGCAGTTCTTC,CASSLVGRGEQFF,TRBV7-9,13,.,.,TRBJ2-1
TGTGCCAGCAGCCCCGGGGTAGCGATAACTTCGGAGACCCAGTACTTC,CASSPGVAITSETQYF,TRBV9,16,.,.,TRBJ2-5
TGTGCCAGCAGCCGGGGGGGCAGGGCGGACCATGGCTACACCTTC,CASSRGGRADHGYTF,TRBV13,15,.,.,TRBJ1-2
TGTGCCACCAGCAGAGATGTGGCGGGAGGGCCAGATACGCAGTATTTT,CATSRDVAGGPDTQYF,TRBV15,16,TRBD2,.,TRBJ2-3
TGTGCCAGCAGGCACCCAGGGGGACGGACTGAAGCTTTCTTT,CASRHPGGRTEAFF,TRBV28,14,TRBD1,once,TRBJ1-1
TGTGCCACCAGTGATCCCCAGGGACAGACGGGCGGGGAGCTGTTTTTT,CATSDPQGQTGGELFF,TRBV24-1,16,TRBD1,.,TRBJ2-2
TGTGCCAGCAGTTTGGTGGCAGGGGATCGATCACCCCTCCACTTT,CASSLVAGDRSPLHF,TRBV27,15,.,.,TRBJ1-6
TGCAGTGCGGCCAGGCGAATTGAAGCTTTCTTT,CSAARRIEAFF,TRBV20-1,11,.,few,TRBJ1-1
TGCGCCAGCAGCTATGGACAGGGAGGCTATGGCTACACCTTC,CASSYGQGGYGYTF,TRBV5-1,14,TRBD1,.,TRBJ1-2
TGCGCCAGCAGCCAAGGGACTAGCGCTTCAAACAATGAGCAGTTCTTC,CASSQGTSASNNEQFF,TRBV4-1,16,TRBD2,.,TRBJ2-1
TGCAGCGTTGACAAACAACAGGAGAACTATGGCTACACCTTC,CSVDKQQENYGYTF,TRBV29-1,14,.,.,TRBJ1-2
TGTGCCAGCAGTTCGGCGGGACCCTGGGACGAGCAGTACTTC,CASSSAGPWDEQYF,TRBV28,14,.,.,TRBJ2-7
TGCGCCAGCAGCCACCCGGGGACTGCAGCTTTCTTT,CASSHPGTAAFF,TRBV4-1,12,.,.,TRBJ1-1
TGTGCCAGCAGTTTAGCGGGGAGCTCCTATAATTCACCCCTCCACTTT,CASSLAGSSYNSPLHF,TRBV28,16,.,once,TRBJ1-6
TGTGCCTGGAGGGGCCCGGCAGGGGGGAATGGCTACACCTTC,CAWRGPAGGNGYTF,TRBV30,14,TRBD1,.,TRBJ1-2
TGTGCCAGCAGAGGGGACGGAAACACCATATATTTT,CASRGDGNTIYF,TRBV6-6,12,.,.,TRBJ1-3
TGTGCCAGCAGTAGCGGGTCCTTCGCAGATACGCAGTATTTT,CASSSGSFADTQYF,TRBV6-5,14,.,.,TRBJ2-3
TGTGCCAGCAGTTCACTCGCGGGAACCACTGAAGCTTTCTTT,CASSSLAGTTEAFF,TRBV6-5,14,.,.,TRBJ1-1
TGTGCCAGCAAGTGGGGGAGCTTGAGCACAGATACGCAGTATTTT,CASKWGSLSTDTQYF,TRBV2,15,.,.,TRBJ2-3
TGTGCCAGCAGCGTCGGTGAACTTCAAGCAGAGCAGTACTTC,CASSVGELQAEQYF,TRBV9,14,.,.,TRBJ2-7
TGTGCCAGCAGCGTAGAGTGGGCTCCTGACTACGAGCAGTACTTC,CASSVEWAPDYEQYF,TRBV9,15,.,.,TRBJ2-7
TGTGCCAGCAGTTTATCGCAGTACTTGGGACAGGTATCCTACAATGAGCAGTTCTTC,CASSLSQYLGQVSYNEQFF,TRBV27,19,TRBD1,.,TRBJ2-1
TGTGCCAGCAGCCCCAGGGTAAACACTGAAGCTTTCTTT,CASSPRVNTEAFF,TRBV14,13,.,.,TRBJ1-1
TGTGCCAGTAGTATGGGGACTAGCGGGGACAATGAGCAGTTCTTC,CASSMGTSGDNEQFF,TRBV19,15,TRBD2,.,TRBJ2-1
TGTGCCAGCAGCGATGGACTAGCGGGCGGCTACGAGCAGTACTTC,CASSDGLAGGYEQYF,TRBV7-2,15,TRBD2,.,TRBJ2-7
TGTGCCTATAACAGACAGGGTCGGGGTTTTACAGATACGCAGTATTTT,CAYNRQGRGFTDTQYF,TRBV5-4,16,TRBD1,.,TRBJ2-3
TGTGCCAGCAGCCTTCAGTTGAACACTGAAGCTTTCTTT,CASSLQLNTEAFF,TRBV5-6,13,.,.,TRBJ1-1
TGCGCCAGCAGCTTGGCCGGCAGCCAAGAGACCCAGTACTTC,CASSLAGSQETQYF,TRBV5-1,14,.,.,TRBJ2-5
TGCGCCAGCAGCTCCGGGACACACCAAGAGACCCAGTACTTC,CASSSGTHQETQYF,TRBV5-1,14,.,.,TRBJ2-5
TGTGCCAGCAGCGTAGGTCCAACGGGGGCTGGAAACACCATATATTTT,CASSVGPTGAGNTIYF,TRBV9,16,.,.,TRBJ1-3
TGTGCCAGCAGTTTACAGGGGACCTCAGCTTTCTTT,CASSLQGTSAFF,TRBV28,12,.,.,TRBJ1-1